This T cell receptor beta chain was documented in a study of T-cell reconstitution after alpha-beta-depleted transplantation in children. General study results and limits: Several patients had high TCRbeta diversity at day 60; it came from surviving recipient T cells and thymic progenitors. About two months after transplant, alpha-beta T cells reportedly came from several hundred expanded graft clones. Most T-cell counts and diversity one year after the transplant came from T cells that were newly produced.

This sample's TCRbeta library carried unique molecular identifier barcodes. One entry per CDR3 protein, called by TCRdb with MiXCR from the PCR reads. This table holds about 510,000 distinct CDR3 sequences, about 10% found once. A note on this clonotype: The antigen remains unidentified.

Germline values: CDR1 SGHNT, CDR2 YYREEE (reference sequence). This CDR3 has 16 amino acids. V was shortened by 0 bases and J by 0 bases, with 10 bases between the two germline ends. This clonotype originated in a female patient aged 2-9 years who had a stem cell transplant for aplastic anemia, so the T cells may come from the graft donor. Sample: PBMCs, mostly from graft donor cells, taken 180 days after TCRalphabeta/CD19-depleted stem cell transplant. The J gene is TRBJ2-1, the V gene TRBV5-4, with unresolved D. This chain's CDR3 is CASSLGPPSSYNEQFF. In nucleotides, the CDR3 is TGTGCCAGCAGCTTGGGGCCCCCGAGCTCCTACAATGAGCAGTTCTTC. Supplemented by reference TRBV5-4 and TRBJ2-1, the full variable domain reads ETGVTQSPTHLIKTRGQQVTLRCSSQSGHNTVSWYQQALGQGPQFIFQYYREEENGRGNFPPRFSGLQFPNYSSELNVNALELDDSALYLCASSLGPPSSYNEQFFGPGTRLTVL.